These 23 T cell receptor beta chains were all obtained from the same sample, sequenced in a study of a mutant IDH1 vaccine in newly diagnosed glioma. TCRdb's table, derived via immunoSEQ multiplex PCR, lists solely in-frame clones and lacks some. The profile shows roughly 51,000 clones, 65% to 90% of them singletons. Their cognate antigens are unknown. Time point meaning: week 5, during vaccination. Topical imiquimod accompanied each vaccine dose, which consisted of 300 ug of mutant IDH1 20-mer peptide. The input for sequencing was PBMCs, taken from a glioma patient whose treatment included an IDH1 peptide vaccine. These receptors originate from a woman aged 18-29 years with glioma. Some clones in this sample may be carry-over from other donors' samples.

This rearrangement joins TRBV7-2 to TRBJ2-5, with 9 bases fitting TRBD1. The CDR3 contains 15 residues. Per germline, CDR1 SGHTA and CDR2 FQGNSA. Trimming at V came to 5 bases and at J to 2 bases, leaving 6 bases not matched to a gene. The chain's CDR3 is CASSRDRVGQETQYF. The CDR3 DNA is TGTGCCAGCAGCAGGGACAGGGTTGGACAAGAGACCCAGTACTTC.

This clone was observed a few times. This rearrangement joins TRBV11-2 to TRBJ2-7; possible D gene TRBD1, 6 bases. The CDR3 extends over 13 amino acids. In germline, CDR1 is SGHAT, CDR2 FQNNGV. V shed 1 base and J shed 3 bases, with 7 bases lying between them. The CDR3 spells CASSLGTVYEQYF. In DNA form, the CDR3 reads TGTGCCAGCAGCTTAGGGACAGTCTACGAGCAGTACTTC.

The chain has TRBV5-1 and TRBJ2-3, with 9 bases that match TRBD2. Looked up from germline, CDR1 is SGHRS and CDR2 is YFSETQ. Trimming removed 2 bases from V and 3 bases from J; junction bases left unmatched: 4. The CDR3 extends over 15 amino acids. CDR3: CASSFGGRDTDTQYF. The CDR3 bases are TGCGCCAGCAGCTTCGGCGGGAGGGATACAGATACGCAGTATTTT.

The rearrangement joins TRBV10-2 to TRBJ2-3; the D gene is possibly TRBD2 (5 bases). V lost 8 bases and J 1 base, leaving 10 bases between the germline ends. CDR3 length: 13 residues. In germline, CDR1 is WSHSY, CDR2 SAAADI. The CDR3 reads CASEEGGTDTQYF. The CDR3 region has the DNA TGCGCCAGCGAAGAGGGAGGCACAGATACGCAGTATTTT.

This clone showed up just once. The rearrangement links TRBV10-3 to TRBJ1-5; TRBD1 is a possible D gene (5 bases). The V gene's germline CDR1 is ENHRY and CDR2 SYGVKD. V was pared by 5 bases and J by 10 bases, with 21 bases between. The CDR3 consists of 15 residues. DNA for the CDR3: TGTGCCATCAGTACGGACCGGTCCGGGGGAGGACCCCAGCATTTT. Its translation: CAISTDRSGGGPQHF.

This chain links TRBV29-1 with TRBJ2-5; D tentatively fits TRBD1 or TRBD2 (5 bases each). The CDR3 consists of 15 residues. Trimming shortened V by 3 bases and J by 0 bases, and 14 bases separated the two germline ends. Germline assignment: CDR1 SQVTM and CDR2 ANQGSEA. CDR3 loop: CSVDLGRGYQETQYF. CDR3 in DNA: TGCAGCGTTGATTTGGGACGCGGGTACCAAGAGACCCAGTACTTC. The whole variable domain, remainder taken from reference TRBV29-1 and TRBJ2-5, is SAVISQKPSRDICQRGTSLTIQCQVDSQVTMMFWYRQQPGQSLTLIATANQGSEATYESGFVIDKFPISRPNLTFSTLTVSNMSPEDSSIYLCSVDLGRGYQETQYFGPGTRLLVL.

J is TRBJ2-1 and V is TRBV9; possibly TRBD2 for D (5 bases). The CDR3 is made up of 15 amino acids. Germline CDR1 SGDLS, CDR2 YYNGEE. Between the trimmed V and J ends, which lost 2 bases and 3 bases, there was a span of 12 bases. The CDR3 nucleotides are TGTGCCAGCAGCGTCGCTCCGGGGATCTACAATGAGCAGTTCTTC. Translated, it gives CASSVAPGIYNEQFF.

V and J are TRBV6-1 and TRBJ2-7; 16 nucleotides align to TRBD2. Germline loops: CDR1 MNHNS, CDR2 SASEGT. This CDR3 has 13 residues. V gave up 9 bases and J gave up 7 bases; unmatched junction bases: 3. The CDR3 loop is CARGLAGGREQYF. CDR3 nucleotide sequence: TGTGCCAGGGGACTAGCGGGAGGGCGTGAGCAGTACTTC.

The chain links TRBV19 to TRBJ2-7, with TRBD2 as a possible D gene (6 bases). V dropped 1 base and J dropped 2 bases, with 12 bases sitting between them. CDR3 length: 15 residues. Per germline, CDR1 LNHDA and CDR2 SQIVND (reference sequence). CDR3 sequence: CASSIAGSSTYEQYF. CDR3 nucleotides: TGTGCCAGTAGTATAGCCGGGAGTTCCACCTACGAGCAGTACTTC.

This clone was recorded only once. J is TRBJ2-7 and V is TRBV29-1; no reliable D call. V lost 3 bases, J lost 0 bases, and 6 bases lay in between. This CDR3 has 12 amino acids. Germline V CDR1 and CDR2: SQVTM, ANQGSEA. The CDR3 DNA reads TGCAGCGTTGATGCGAACTCCTACGAGCAGTACTTC. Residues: CSVDANSYEQYF.

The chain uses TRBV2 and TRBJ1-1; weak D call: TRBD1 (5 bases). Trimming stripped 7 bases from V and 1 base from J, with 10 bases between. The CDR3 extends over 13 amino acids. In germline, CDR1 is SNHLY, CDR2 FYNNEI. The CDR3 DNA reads TGTGCCAGCAAGGGACCTACGAACACTGAAGCTTTCTTT. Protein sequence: CASKGPTNTEAFF.

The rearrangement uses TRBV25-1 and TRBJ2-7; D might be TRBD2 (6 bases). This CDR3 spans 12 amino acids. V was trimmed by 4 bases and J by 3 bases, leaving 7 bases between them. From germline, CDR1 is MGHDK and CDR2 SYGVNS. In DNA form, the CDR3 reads TGTGCCAGCAGTGGGGGGGTCTACGAGCAGTACTTC. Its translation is CASSGGVYEQYF.

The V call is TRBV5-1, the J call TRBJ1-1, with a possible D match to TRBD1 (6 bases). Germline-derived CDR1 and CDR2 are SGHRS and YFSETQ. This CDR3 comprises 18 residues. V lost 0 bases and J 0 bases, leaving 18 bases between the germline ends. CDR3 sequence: CASSLGTASRGMNTEAFF. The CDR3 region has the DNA TGCGCCAGCAGCTTGGGGACAGCCTCGAGGGGGATGAACACTGAAGCTTTCTTT.

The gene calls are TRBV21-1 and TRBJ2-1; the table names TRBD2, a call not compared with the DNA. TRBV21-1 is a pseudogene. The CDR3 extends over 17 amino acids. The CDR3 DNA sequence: TGTGCCAGCAGGGGCCCTAGCGGGAGGCCCTCCTACAATGAGCAGTTCTTC. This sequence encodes CASRGPSGRPSYNEQFF.

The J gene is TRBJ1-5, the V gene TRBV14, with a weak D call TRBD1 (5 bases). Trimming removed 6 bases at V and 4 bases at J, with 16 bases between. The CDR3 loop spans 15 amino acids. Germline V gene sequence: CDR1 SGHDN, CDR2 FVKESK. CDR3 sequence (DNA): TGTGCCAGCAGGGTACTGGATAGGGGTAATCAGCCCCAGCATTTT. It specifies CASRVLDRGNQPQHF.

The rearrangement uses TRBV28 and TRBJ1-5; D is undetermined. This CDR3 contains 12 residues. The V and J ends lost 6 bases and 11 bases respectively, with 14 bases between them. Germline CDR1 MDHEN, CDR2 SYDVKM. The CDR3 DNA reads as TGTGCCAGCAGCTCCTCCCGGTTAGCCCAGCATTTT. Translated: CASSSSRLAQHF.

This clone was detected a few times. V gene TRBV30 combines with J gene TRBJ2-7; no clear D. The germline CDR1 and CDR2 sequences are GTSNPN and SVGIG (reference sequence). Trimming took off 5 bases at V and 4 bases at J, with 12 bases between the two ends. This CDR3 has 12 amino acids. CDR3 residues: CAWGPLAYEQYF. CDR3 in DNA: TGTGCCTGGGGTCCCCTTGCTTACGAGCAGTACTTC.

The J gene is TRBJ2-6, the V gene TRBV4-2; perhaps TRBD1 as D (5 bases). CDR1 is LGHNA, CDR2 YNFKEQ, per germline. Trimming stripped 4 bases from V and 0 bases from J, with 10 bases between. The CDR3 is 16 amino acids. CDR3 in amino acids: CASSRDSASGANVLTF. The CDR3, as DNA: TGTGCCAGCAGCCGCGACAGCGCCTCTGGGGCCAACGTCCTGACTTTC.

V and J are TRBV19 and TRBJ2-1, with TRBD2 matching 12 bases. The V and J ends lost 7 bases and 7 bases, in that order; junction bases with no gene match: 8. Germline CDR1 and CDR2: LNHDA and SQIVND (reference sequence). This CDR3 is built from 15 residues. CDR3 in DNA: TGTGCCAGTATCCCTAGCGGGAGGGCCGGGAATGAGCAGTTCTTC. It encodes CASIPSGRAGNEQFF.

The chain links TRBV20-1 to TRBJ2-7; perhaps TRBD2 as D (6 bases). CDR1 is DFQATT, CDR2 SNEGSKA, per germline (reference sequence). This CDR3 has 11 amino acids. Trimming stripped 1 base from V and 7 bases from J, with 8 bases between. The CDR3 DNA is TGCAGTGCTAGAGCGGGGGTGGAGCAGTACTTC. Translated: CSARAGVEQYF.

CDR3 loop: CASRRSGSYEQYF. The DNA for the CDR3 is TGTGCCAGTAGAAGGTCCGGGAGCTACGAGCAGTACTTC. The genes are TRBV19 and TRBJ2-7; D may be TRBD2 (6 bases). The CDR3 length is 13 residues. Germline assignment: CDR1 LNHDA and CDR2 SQIVND (reference sequence). V was shortened by 6 bases and J by 3 bases, with 12 bases between the two germline ends.

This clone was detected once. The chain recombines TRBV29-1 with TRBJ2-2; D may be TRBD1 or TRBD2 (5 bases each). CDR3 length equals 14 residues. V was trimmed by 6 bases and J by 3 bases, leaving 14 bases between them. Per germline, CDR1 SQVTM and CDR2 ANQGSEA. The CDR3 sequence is CSVRGDLYTGELFF. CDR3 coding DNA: TGCAGCGTCCGTGGGGACCTCTACACCGGGGAGCTGTTTTTT.

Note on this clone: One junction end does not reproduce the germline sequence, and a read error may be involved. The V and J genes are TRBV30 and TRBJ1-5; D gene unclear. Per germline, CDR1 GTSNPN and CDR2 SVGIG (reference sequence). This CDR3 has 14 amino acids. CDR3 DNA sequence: TGTGCCTGGAGTGTTGTGGGGATATATCAGTCCCAGCATTTT. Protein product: CAWSVVGIYQSQHF.